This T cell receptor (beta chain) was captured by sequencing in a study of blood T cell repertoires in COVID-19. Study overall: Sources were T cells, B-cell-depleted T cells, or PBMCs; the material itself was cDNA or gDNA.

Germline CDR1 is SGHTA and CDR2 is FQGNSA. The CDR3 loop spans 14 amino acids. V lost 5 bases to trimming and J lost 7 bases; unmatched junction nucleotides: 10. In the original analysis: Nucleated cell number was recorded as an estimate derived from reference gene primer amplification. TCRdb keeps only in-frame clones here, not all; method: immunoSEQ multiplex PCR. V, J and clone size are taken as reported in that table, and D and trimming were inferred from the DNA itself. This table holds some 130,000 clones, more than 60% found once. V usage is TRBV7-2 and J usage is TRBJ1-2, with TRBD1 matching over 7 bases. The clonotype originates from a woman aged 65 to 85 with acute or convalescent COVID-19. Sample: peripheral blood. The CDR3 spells CASSPDRERSGYTF. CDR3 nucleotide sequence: TGTGCCAGCAGCCCTGACAGGGAACGGAGTGGCTACACCTTC.